These 28 T cell receptor beta chains share one sample of origin, sequenced in a study of response to subunit inactivated influenza vaccine. MiXCR, run by TCRdb on the RT-PCR reads, gives a single entry per CDR3 protein. The table records more than 450,000 distinct CDR3 sequences, 10% to 15% of them present only once. Sequenced material: PBMCs from blood, taken on the day of vaccination. Receptors originate from a man aged 45-65 years who received an inactivated influenza vaccine.

V is TRBV12-3 or TRBV12-4 and J is TRBJ1-6, with D possibly being TRBD1 (6 bases). The CDR3 loop spans 14 amino acids. Trimming took 6 bases from V and 6 from J, leaving 12 bases between them. The DNA for the CDR3 is TGTGCCAGCAGATTGGACAGAAGTAATTCACCCCTCCACTTT. Translated: CASRLDRSNSPLHF.

This chain joins TRBV11-2 and TRBJ2-2; D could derive from TRBD1 or TRBD2 (5 bases each). Germline values: CDR1 SGHAT, CDR2 FQNNGV. V was cut by 1 base and J by 4 bases, with 19 bases left in between. The CDR3 loop spans 18 amino acids. DNA for the CDR3: TGTGCCAGCAGCTTAGTATTTTATGGGGGATCGACCACCGGGGAGCTGTTTTTT. This codes for CASSLVFYGGSTTGELFF.

This clonotype was recorded at least ten times. The chain couples TRBV12-3 or TRBV12-4 to TRBJ2-3; D is unclear. Trimming cost V 5 bases and J 0 bases, with 12 bases left between them. The CDR3 has 15 amino acids. The CDR3 nucleotides are TGTGCCAGCAGTAGGGTGCAGACTAGCACAGATACGCAGTATTTT. The encoded protein is CASSRVQTSTDTQYF.

This clonotype was counted a few times. The chain's CDR3 is CASSAGLLTYEQYF. The CDR3 DNA reads as TGTGCCAGCTCAGCGGGACTCCTAACCTACGAGCAGTACTTC. The chain has TRBV18 and TRBJ2-7, with D possibly matching TRBD2 (6 bases). The CDR3 sequence is 14 residues long. V lost 5 bases, J lost 2 bases, and 13 bases lay in between. The germline CDR1 and CDR2 sequences are KGHSH and LQKENI.

In its sample, this clonotype was seen a few times. The chain is built from TRBV15 and TRBJ1-4; a possible D gene is TRBD1 (5 bases). V gave up 1 base and J gave up 7 bases, with 13 bases separating them. This CDR3 region has 15 residues. Germline loops: CDR1 LNHNV, CDR2 YYDKDF (reference sequence). CDR3 nucleotides: TGTGCCACCAGCAGAGTAGACAGTTTGGGTGAAAAACTGTTTTTT. This gives the protein CATSRVDSLGEKLFF.

This clonotype has just one count. The V call is TRBV10-3, the J call TRBJ2-7; weak D call: TRBD1 (5 bases). CDR3 length: 15 residues. Germline CDR1 is ENHRY and CDR2 is SYGVKD. Trimming pared 4 bases from V and 0 bases from J, leaving 13 bases between. This CDR3 reads CAISVGQGISYEQYF. As DNA, the CDR3 is TGTGCCATCAGTGTGGGCCAGGGTATCTCCTACGAGCAGTACTTC.

The chain employs TRBV20-1 and TRBJ2-5, with no clear D. Trimming took off 4 bases at V and 2 bases at J, with 11 bases between the two ends. This CDR3 is built from 13 residues. The germline V gene encodes CDR1 DFQATT and CDR2 SNEGSKA (reference sequence). The CDR3 nucleotides are TGCAGTGCTACCCGGCTAGGGCAAGAGACCCAGTACTTC. Protein sequence: CSATRLGQETQYF.

V and J are TRBV7-6 and TRBJ2-3; TRBD2 agrees at 9 bases. The CDR3 is 17 residues long. The germline CDR1 and CDR2 sequences are SGHVS and FNYEAQ. V dropped 0 bases and J dropped 8; count of bases not matched to a gene: 12. The chain's CDR3 is CASSLAGTSTSVGTQYF. The CDR3 nucleotides are TGTGCCAGCAGCTTAGCCGGGACTAGCACCAGTGTTGGTACGCAGTATTTT.

This clonotype was picked up a small number of times. V gene TRBV7-9 combines with J gene TRBJ2-3, with D unclear. In germline, CDR1 is SEHNR, CDR2 FQNEAQ (reference sequence). V lost 2 bases to trimming and J lost 4 bases, with 10 bases between them. The length of the CDR3 is 14 residues. The CDR3 here is CASSLKRKADTQYF. CDR3 nucleotide sequence: TGTGCCAGCAGCTTAAAGAGAAAGGCAGATACGCAGTATTTT.

This clonotype appeared a few times. This chain links TRBV6-4 with TRBJ2-1, with D perhaps TRBD1 or TRBD2 (6 bases each). The V end was cut by 6 bases, the J end by 7 bases, with 22 bases between. CDR1 is MRHNA, CDR2 SNTAGT, per germline. This CDR3 has 16 residues. CDR3 nucleotide sequence: TGTGCCAGCAGCTCGCTGGGGGGCGGCGGGGTGAATGAGCAGTTCTTC. Protein product: CASSSLGGGGVNEQFF.

V usage is TRBV24-1 and J usage is TRBJ1-2, with D perhaps TRBD1 (6 bases). Per germline, CDR1 KGHDR and CDR2 SFDVKD. Trimming cost V 4 bases and J 8 bases, with 13 bases left between them. CDR3 length equals 13 residues. DNA for the CDR3: TGTGCCACCAGTGAACGGACAGATCGGGGCTACACCTTC. Protein product: CATSERTDRGYTF.

At least ten counts were recorded for this clonotype. V and J are TRBV5-5 and TRBJ1-2; 11 bases map to TRBD1. Germline-derived CDR1 and CDR2 are SGHKS and YYEKEE (reference sequence). The CDR3 has 15 amino acids. V lost 4 bases, J lost 4 bases, and 6 bases stayed unmatched. Written as DNA, the CDR3 is TGTGCCAGCAGCCCCCGGGGACAGGGGGTCTATGGCTACACCTTC. The encoded protein is CASSPRGQGVYGYTF.

This clonotype was seen many times. The chain links TRBV29-1 to TRBJ1-2, with D perhaps TRBD1 (6 bases). The ends were cut back, 5 bases at V and 4 bases at J, with 20 bases in the middle. Germline loops: CDR1 SQVTM, CDR2 ANQGSEA. The CDR3 covers 15 residues. The CDR3 DNA follows: TGCAGCGTTTTATCTACAGGGATTAGTGGCTATGGCTACACCTTC. Encoded protein: CSVLSTGISGYGYTF.

The chain joins TRBV6-4 to TRBJ2-1, with D unclear. The CDR3 is made up of 14 amino acids. From germline, CDR1 is MRHNA and CDR2 SNTAGT. The germline V and J ends were trimmed by 2 bases and 6 bases, with 11 bases remaining between them. The CDR3 reads CASSDQAGVNEQFF. DNA for the CDR3: TGTGCCAGCAGTGACCAGGCTGGGGTCAATGAGCAGTTCTTC.

This clonotype showed up many times. This chain links TRBV12-3 or TRBV12-4 with TRBJ1-3; the D is unclear. V lost 1 base to trimming and J lost 1 base, with 5 bases between them. The CDR3 contains 14 residues. CDR3 in DNA: TGTGCCAGCAGTTTAGGGAGATCTGGAAACACCATATATTTT. Its protein is CASSLGRSGNTIYF.

The chain employs TRBV25-1 and TRBJ2-1; 9 bases match TRBD2. The CDR3 length is 16 residues. J gave up 8 bases and V 5 bases, and 13 bases lay outside the gene matches. Per the germline V gene, CDR1 is MGHDK and CDR2 is SYGVNS. In DNA, the CDR3 is TGTGCCAGCAGTCCCTTCGGTGGCGGGAGGGCCGATGAGCAGTTCTTC. Translating it yields CASSPFGGGRADEQFF.

The chain couples TRBV6-2 or TRBV6-3 to TRBJ2-5; no definite D call. CDR3 size: 14 residues. V lost 8 bases and J 4 bases, leaving 17 bases between the germline ends. Germline CDR1 reads MNHEY; CDR2 reads SVGEGT. The CDR3 loop is CASSGGIPLETQYF. Here the CDR3 DNA reads TGTGCCAGCTCTGGCGGAATCCCTCTAGAGACCCAGTACTTC.

This clonotype was found a few times. The CDR3 DNA is TGTGCCAGCAGCTCCTCCCCGGGCTCCTACAATGAGCAGTTCTTC. It translates to CASSSSPGSYNEQFF. This chain connects TRBV7-2 to TRBJ2-1, with D unclear. CDR3 length: 15 residues. CDR1 and CDR2 (germline): SGHTA, FQGNSA. V was pared by 4 bases and J by 0 bases, with 10 bases between.

In this sample, this clonotype turned up a few times. The CDR3, as DNA: TGTGCCAGCAGTTACGAGGGATCCTATGGCTACACCTTC. Its protein is CASSYEGSYGYTF. The rearrangement joins TRBV6-2 or TRBV6-3 to TRBJ1-2; D gene unclear. Germline V gives CDR1 MNHEY, CDR2 SVGEGT. Between the trimmed V and J ends, which lost 2 bases and 4 bases, there was a span of 8 bases. The CDR3 has 13 amino acids.

This clonotype was seen ten or more times. The chain combines TRBV5-1 with TRBJ1-4; 7 bases align to TRBD1. V trimming: 4 bases; J trimming: 8 bases; junction bases outside the gene matches: 11. Germline V gene sequence: CDR1 SGHRS, CDR2 YFSETQ. The CDR3 is made up of 15 amino acids. The CDR3 sequence: CASSLTGRVGEKLFF. Here the CDR3 DNA reads TGCGCCAGCAGCCTGACAGGGCGCGTCGGAGAAAAACTGTTTTTT. The variable domain in full, with the rest retrieved from reference TRBV5-1 and TRBJ1-4, is KAGVTQTPRYLIKTRGQQVTLSCSPISGHRSVSWYQQTPGQGLQFLFEYFSETQRNKGNFPGRFSGRQFSNSRSEMNVSTLELGDSALYLCASSLTGRVGEKLFFGSGTQLSVL.

This clonotype was counted many times. The chain employs TRBV6-2 or TRBV6-3 and TRBJ2-1, with D possibly being TRBD1 (5 bases). CDR1 is MNHEY, CDR2 SVGEGT, per germline. V was cut by 2 bases and J by 6 bases, with 11 bases left in between. The CDR3 runs to 14 residues. The CDR3 loop is CASSYIAGSNEQFF. The CDR3 nucleotides read TGTGCCAGCAGTTACATCGCAGGGTCCAATGAGCAGTTCTTC.

This clonotype has at least ten counts. The chain employs TRBV10-3 and TRBJ2-3; 14 bases match TRBD2. The trim removed 6 bases at V and 3 bases at J, leaving 5 bases unmatched. Germline V gene lookup returns CDR1 ENHRY and CDR2 SYGVKD. This CDR3 region has 16 residues. As DNA, the CDR3 is TGTGCCATCAGCAGACTAGCGGGGGGGCAGACAGATACGCAGTATTTT. It is translated as CAISRLAGGQTDTQYF.

DNA for the CDR3: TGTGCCAGCAGCTTATTAGTATCCGGCGGGGGACAGACCCAGTACTTC. It yields the protein CASSLLVSGGGQTQYF. The rearrangement links TRBV11-2 to TRBJ2-5, with 7 bases identical to TRBD2. Germline assignment: CDR1 SGHAT and CDR2 FQNNGV. Germline trimming cut 2 bases from V and 6 bases from J; bases unmatched to any gene: 12. The CDR3 has 16 amino acids.

This clonotype was detected ten times or more. The chain has TRBV12-3 or TRBV12-4 and TRBJ2-7; no firm D call. V lost 2 bases and J lost 1, with 6 bases in between. The CDR3 runs to 13 residues. DNA of the CDR3: TGTGCCAGCAGTTTAAGCGCGTCCTACGAGCAGTACTTC. Protein product: CASSLSASYEQYF.

In its sample, this clonotype was seen many times. This sequence joins TRBV3-1 and TRBJ2-1; possibly TRBD1 or TRBD2 for D (6 bases each). Trimming stripped 6 bases from V and 3 bases from J, with 15 bases between. Germline V gives CDR1 LGHDT, CDR2 YNNKEL (reference sequence). The CDR3 is 15 residues long. CDR3 sequence reads: CASRAFGGLYNEQFF. The CDR3 region has the DNA TGTGCCAGCAGGGCCTTCGGGGGCCTCTACAATGAGCAGTTCTTC.

This clonotype was seen a few times. The gene calls are TRBV20-1 and TRBJ2-5, with no clear D. Germline V lookup: CDR1 DFQATT, CDR2 SNEGSKA (reference sequence). The ends were cut back, 4 bases at V and 4 bases at J, with 13 bases in the middle. The CDR3 length is 13 residues. The CDR3 sequence: CSAIQGVRETQYF. CDR3 DNA sequence: TGCAGTGCTATACAAGGTGTTCGAGAGACCCAGTACTTC.

This clonotype showed up just a few times. The genes are TRBV18 and TRBJ2-2; D ambiguous. V lost 1 base to trimming and J lost 0 bases, with 6 bases between them. CDR3 length equals 15 residues. Germline values: CDR1 KGHSH, CDR2 LQKENI. CDR3 protein: CASSPLLANTGELFF. The CDR3 nucleotides read TGTGCCAGCTCACCACTCCTAGCGAACACCGGGGAGCTGTTTTTT.

The rearrangement links TRBV4-2 to TRBJ1-1; the D gene is possibly TRBD1 (6 bases). Per germline, CDR1 LGHNA and CDR2 YNFKEQ. This CDR3 region has 16 residues. Trimming removed 1 base from V and 1 base from J, with 13 bases in between. CDR3: CASSQVSAGANTEAFF. As DNA, the CDR3 is TGTGCCAGCAGCCAAGTCTCGGCAGGGGCGAACACTGAAGCTTTCTTT.